Listed here are 27 T cell receptor beta chains from one sample, sequenced in a study of beta chain features in type 1 diabetes. Reverse transcription of all isolated RNA meant that expressed TCRB transcripts were sequenced. Profiled with immunoSEQ multiplex PCR; TCRdb holds only in-frame clones, not every one. The sample shows about 470,000 clones, 30% of them seen only once. Material for sequencing was naive CD4+ T cells from blood. The receptors originated from a man between 18 and 29 years old in good health.

The chain recombines TRBV29-1 with TRBJ2-1, with 14 bases lining up with TRBD2. From germline, CDR1 is SQVTM and CDR2 ANQGSEA. This CDR3 contains 15 residues. The V gene end was trimmed by 4 bases and the J gene end by 8 bases; junction bases not matched to a gene: 7. The CDR3 DNA sequence: TGCAGCGTTGGCGGGACTAGCGGGAGACATGATGAGCAGTTCTTC. Its translation is CSVGGTSGRHDEQFF.

The chain employs TRBV7-2 and TRBJ2-4, with D tentatively TRBD1 (5 bases). Germline CDR1 is SGHTA and CDR2 is FQGNSA. CDR3 length: 14 amino acids. V was shortened by 5 bases and J by 4 bases, with 12 bases between the two germline ends. As DNA, the CDR3 is TGTGCCAGCAGCCCCAGCAGGGCTAAAAACATTCAGTACTTC. Translating it yields CASSPSRAKNIQYF.

This clone was observed once. V gene TRBV9 combines with J gene TRBJ2-6, with 8 bases lining up with TRBD1. Germline values: CDR1 SGDLS, CDR2 YYNGEE. This CDR3 has 21 residues. V lost 0 bases and J lost 1; bases outside the gene matches: 15. The CDR3 DNA is TGTGCCAGCAGCGTAGCCGGAGAGCGGACAGGGAAAGGTTCTGGGGCCAACGTCCTGACTTTC. It translates to CASSVAGERTGKGSGANVLTF.

The J gene is TRBJ2-7, the V gene TRBV7-2; D ambiguous. Trimming removed 0 bases at V and 3 bases at J, with 12 bases between. Germline lookup yields CDR1 SGHTA and CDR2 FQGNSA. The CDR3 covers 15 residues. As DNA, the CDR3 is TGTGCCAGCAGCTTAGCGCGGCGGCGAGACTACGAGCAGTACTTC. Translation: CASSLARRRDYEQYF.

This clone was found a few times. The V and J genes are TRBV5-1 and TRBJ2-7; D may match TRBD1 or TRBD2 (5 bases each). Germline CDR1 SGHRS, CDR2 YFSETQ. Between the trimmed V and J ends, which lost 3 bases and 0 bases, there was a span of 13 bases. The CDR3 length is 15 residues. The DNA of the CDR3 is TGCGCCAGCAGCTCGTTGGGGGAGAGCTCCTACGAGCAGTACTTC. The encoded protein is CASSSLGESSYEQYF.

This clone was counted only a few times. V usage is TRBV4-3 and J usage is TRBJ2-1; TRBD2 matches at 10 bases. J lost 0 bases, V lost 1 base, and 12 bases had no gene match. The germline V gene has CDR1 LGHNA and CDR2 YSLEER. The length of the CDR3 is 20 residues. The CDR3 DNA follows: TGCGCCAGCAGCCAAGCGTATCTAGCGGGAGCCCTCAGCTCCTACAATGAGCAGTTCTTC. Translated, it gives CASSQAYLAGALSSYNEQFF.

In its sample, this clone was seen a few times. The V and J genes are TRBV18 and TRBJ2-2; D unresolved. Germline V lookup: CDR1 KGHSH, CDR2 LQKENI. Between the trimmed V and J ends, which lost 0 bases and 7 bases, there was a span of 3 bases. This CDR3 has 12 amino acids. CDR3 bases: TGTGCCAGCTCACCACCGCTCGGGGAGCTGTTTTTT. It yields the protein CASSPPLGELFF. The complete variable domain, with remaining parts taken from reference TRBV18 and TRBJ2-2, reads NAGVMQNPRHLVRRRGQEARLRCSPMKGHSHVYWYRQLPEEGLKFMVYLQKENIIDESGMPKERFSAEFPKEGPSILRIQQVVRGDSAAYFCASSPPLGELFFGEGSRLTVL.

The rearrangement links TRBV7-8 to TRBJ2-3, with 11 positions matching TRBD2. Germline CDR1 reads SGHVS; CDR2 reads FQNEAQ. The CDR3 is made up of 15 amino acids. The trim removed 4 bases at V and 5 bases at J, leaving 5 bases unmatched. The CDR3 bases are TGTGCCAGCAGCTCCAGACTAGCGGGAAGAGATACGCAGTATTTT. Amino acids: CASSSRLAGRDTQYF.

The V gene is TRBV7-2, the J gene TRBJ2-5; 9 bases are shared with TRBD1. Germline CDR1 reads SGHTA; CDR2 reads FQGNSA. Losses at the gene ends were 3 bases for V and 2 bases for J; bases not matched to a gene: 1. The CDR3 is 14 residues long. CDR3 nucleotide sequence: TGTGCCAGCAGCTTTGGGACAGGGCAAGAGACCCAGTACTTC. Translated: CASSFGTGQETQYF.

In this sample, this clone turned up a few times. The chain uses TRBV2 and TRBJ2-7, with 7 nucleotides matching TRBD2. In germline, CDR1 is SNHLY, CDR2 FYNNEI. V trimming: 2 bases; J trimming: 5 bases; junction bases outside the gene matches: 6. The length of the CDR3 is 14 residues. The CDR3 region has the DNA TGTGCCAGCAGTGAACGGCGGGAGTTGCACGAGCAGTACTTC. Protein product: CASSERRELHEQYF.

V and J are TRBV29-1 and TRBJ1-1; D perhaps matches TRBD1 (6 bases). V dropped 6 bases and J dropped 3 bases, with 14 bases sitting between them. Per germline, CDR1 SQVTM and CDR2 ANQGSEA. CDR3 length: 13 residues. CDR3 residues: CSVTGFVDTEAFF. The CDR3, as DNA: TGCAGCGTCACAGGGTTCGTAGACACTGAAGCTTTCTTT.

The J gene is TRBJ2-5, the V gene TRBV15; 13 nucleotides agree with TRBD2. CDR3 length equals 16 residues. Germline CDR1 reads LNHNV; CDR2 reads YYDKDF (reference sequence). The junction had 5 bases not matched to a gene; V was cut back by 1 base and J by 6 bases. The CDR3 DNA reads TGTGCCACCAGCAGAGGGGGGACTAGCGGGGAGCAGACCCAGTACTTC. This sequence encodes CATSRGGTSGEQTQYF.

This clone was detected only a few times. This sequence joins TRBV7-9 and TRBJ1-1, with D possibly TRBD1 on 5 matching bases. Germline V CDR1 and CDR2: SEHNR, FQNEAQ (reference sequence). Trimming took off 5 bases at V and 4 bases at J, with 17 bases between the two ends. This CDR3 contains 15 residues. CDR3 loop: CASSTSRDLATEAFF. The CDR3 DNA reads as TGTGCCAGCAGCACTAGCCGGGACCTCGCCACTGAAGCTTTCTTT. Full variable domain (remainder filled in from reference TRBV7-9 and TRBJ1-1): DTGVSQNPRHKITKRGQNVTFRCDPISEHNRLYWYRQTLGQGPEFLTYFQNEAQLEKSRLLSDRFSAERPKGSFSTLEIQRTEQGDSAMYLCASSTSRDLATEAFFGQGTRLTVV.

Points on this clone: The same CDR3 arises from other DNA sequences in this sample as well. J is TRBJ1-5 and V is TRBV30; the D is unclear. Trimming stripped 1 base from V and 7 bases from J, with 8 bases between. The CDR3 is 12 amino acids. The germline V gene encodes CDR1 GTSNPN and CDR2 SVGIG (reference sequence). The chain's CDR3 is CAWSGGNQPQHF. DNA of the CDR3: TGTGCCTGGAGTGGGGGTAACCAGCCCCAGCATTTT.

The V and J genes are TRBV25-1 and TRBJ2-5; 10 bases agree with TRBD2. CDR3 size: 16 residues. Germline trimming cut 5 bases from V and 4 bases from J; bases unmatched to any gene: 10. Germline CDR1 and CDR2: MGHDK and SYGVNS. The CDR3 region has the DNA TGTGCCAGCAGTAATCCGGGACTAGCGCTTGTAGAGACCCAGTACTTC. It codes for CASSNPGLALVETQYF.

The chain is built from TRBV30 and TRBJ2-1; tentative D call: TRBD1 (5 bases). V lost 0 bases and J 8 bases, leaving 17 bases between the germline ends. CDR1 is GTSNPN and CDR2 is SVGIG in the germline V gene (reference sequence). The CDR3 runs 15 residues. The CDR3 loop reads CAWSVGLGVVDEQFF. Here the CDR3 DNA reads TGTGCCTGGAGTGTAGGCTTAGGGGTTGTCGATGAGCAGTTCTTC.

The chain recombines TRBV27 with TRBJ2-2, with no clear D. The V end was cut by 0 bases, the J end by 4 bases, with 12 bases between. CDR3 length: 16 amino acids. Germline loops: CDR1 MNHEY, CDR2 SMNVEV (reference sequence). CDR3 amino acids: CASSLSGPISTGELFF. The CDR3 DNA reads as TGTGCCAGCAGTTTATCAGGCCCTATCAGCACCGGGGAGCTGTTTTTT.

The chain links TRBV7-3 to TRBJ2-2; unclear D gene. Germline CDR1 SGHTA, CDR2 FQGTGA. The CDR3 contains 12 residues. Trimming pared 5 bases from V and 4 bases from J, leaving 5 bases between. The CDR3 loop reads CASSTPTGELFF. The DNA of the CDR3 is TGTGCCAGCAGCACTCCCACCGGGGAGCTGTTTTTT. Using reference TRBV7-3 and TRBJ2-2 for the parts outside the CDR3, the full variable domain is GAGVSQTPSNKVTEKGKYVELRCDPISGHTALYWYRQSLGQGPEFLIYFQGTGAADDSGLPNDRFFAVRPEGSVSTLKIQRTERGDSAVYLCASSTPTGELFFGEGSRLTVL.

This clone was seen more than once but under ten times. The rearrangement links TRBV29-1 to TRBJ2-1; 7 bases match TRBD1. J lost 0 bases, V lost 3 bases, and 2 bases had no gene match. The germline V gene encodes CDR1 SQVTM and CDR2 ANQGSEA. The CDR3 contains 14 residues. CDR3 amino acids: CSVDRGSSYNEQFF. The CDR3 DNA reads TGCAGCGTTGACAGGGGGAGCTCCTACAATGAGCAGTTCTTC.

V is TRBV5-1 and J is TRBJ2-1; 8 bases align to TRBD2. The CDR3 covers 14 residues. Looked up from germline, CDR1 is SGHRS and CDR2 is YFSETQ. J gave up 5 bases and V 4 bases, and 5 bases lay outside the gene matches. CDR3 sequence reads: CASSPGGSNNEQFF. The CDR3 DNA sequence: TGCGCCAGCAGCCCGGGAGGGTCAAACAATGAGCAGTTCTTC.

This clone was seen only once. The chain recombines TRBV4-3 with TRBJ2-7; 7 bases agree with TRBD2. Germline CDR1 LGHNA, CDR2 YSLEER. The CDR3 consists of 13 residues. V was pared by 0 bases and J by 4 bases, with 0 bases of the junction left unmatched. The CDR3 region is CASSQERGYEQYF. CDR3 nucleotide sequence: TGCGCCAGCAGCCAAGAGCGGGGGTACGAGCAGTACTTC.

This chain uses TRBV28 with TRBJ2-1, with D possibly being TRBD2 (6 bases). The CDR3 has 16 amino acids. CDR1 MDHEN and CDR2 SYDVKM come from the germline V gene. The V gene lost 1 base and the J gene lost 4 bases, with 14 bases spanning the gap. Written as DNA, the CDR3 is TGTGCCAGCAGTTTATTGGCGGGGAGTTCATACAATGAGCAGTTCTTC. Encoded protein: CASSLLAGSSYNEQFF.

This chain joins TRBV7-8 and TRBJ2-7, with 11 bases that match TRBD2. The germline CDR1 and CDR2 sequences are SGHVS and FQNEAQ. This CDR3 has 16 amino acids. J was trimmed by 2 bases and V by 5 bases; bases with no gene match: 8. The CDR3 protein is CASSHTTSGRTYEQYF. The DNA of the CDR3 is TGTGCCAGCAGCCATACAACTAGCGGGAGAACCTACGAGCAGTACTTC.

Comments on this clone: This sample includes further DNA sequences coding for the same CDR3. This chain connects TRBV29-1 to TRBJ2-1; 7 bases line up with TRBD2. Germline-derived CDR1 and CDR2 are SQVTM and ANQGSEA. The CDR3 covers 13 residues. The V segment lost 4 bases and the J segment 1 base; nucleotides outside the gene matches: 1. The CDR3 sequence is CSVARGSYNEQFF. The CDR3 nucleotides are TGCAGCGTTGCGCGGGGGTCCTACAATGAGCAGTTCTTC.

V and J are TRBV29-1 and TRBJ2-5; D not resolved. CDR1 SQVTM and CDR2 ANQGSEA come from the germline V gene. V was trimmed by 4 bases and J by 4 bases, leaving 10 bases between them. CDR3 size: 12 residues. The DNA for the CDR3 is TGCAGCGTTGCGGTGAGCCCAGAGACCCAGTACTTC. Protein sequence: CSVAVSPETQYF.

The table lists this clone with a few counts. J is TRBJ2-1 and V is TRBV29-1; the match to TRBD1 covers 7 bases. CDR3 length equals 16 residues. The germline V gene encodes CDR1 SQVTM and CDR2 ANQGSEA. V shed 5 bases, J shed 0 bases, and the junction held 10 bases outside the gene matches. CDR3 in DNA: TGCAGCGTTTCTCCGACAGGGTATAGCTCCTACAATGAGCAGTTCTTC. This translates into CSVSPTGYSSYNEQFF.

The rearrangement joins TRBV18 to TRBJ2-5; no reliable D call. The CDR3 runs 15 residues. V lost 0 bases and J lost 3, with 11 bases in between. Germline assignment: CDR1 KGHSH and CDR2 LQKENI. This CDR3 reads CASSPPSVQEETQYF. CDR3 bases: TGTGCCAGCTCACCACCGTCGGTCCAGGAAGAGACCCAGTACTTC.